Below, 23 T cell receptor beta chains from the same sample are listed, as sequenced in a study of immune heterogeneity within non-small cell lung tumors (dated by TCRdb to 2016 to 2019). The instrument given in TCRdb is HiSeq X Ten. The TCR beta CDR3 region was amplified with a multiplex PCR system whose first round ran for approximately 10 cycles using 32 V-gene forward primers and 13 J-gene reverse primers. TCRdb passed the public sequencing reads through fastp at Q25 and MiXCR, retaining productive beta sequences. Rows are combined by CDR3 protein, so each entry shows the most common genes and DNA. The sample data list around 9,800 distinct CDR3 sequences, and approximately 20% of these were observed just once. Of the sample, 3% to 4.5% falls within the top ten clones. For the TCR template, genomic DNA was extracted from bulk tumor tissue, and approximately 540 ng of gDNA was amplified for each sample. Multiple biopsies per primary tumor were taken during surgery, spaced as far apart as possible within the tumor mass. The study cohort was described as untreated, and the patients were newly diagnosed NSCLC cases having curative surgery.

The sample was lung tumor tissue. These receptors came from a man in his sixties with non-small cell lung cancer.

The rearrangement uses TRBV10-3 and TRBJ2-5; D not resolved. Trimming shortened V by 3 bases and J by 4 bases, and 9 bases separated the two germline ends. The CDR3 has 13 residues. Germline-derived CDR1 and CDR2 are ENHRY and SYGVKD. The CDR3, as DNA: TGTGCCATCAGTGATTCGGAGACAGAGACCCAGTACTTC. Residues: CAISDSETETQYF.

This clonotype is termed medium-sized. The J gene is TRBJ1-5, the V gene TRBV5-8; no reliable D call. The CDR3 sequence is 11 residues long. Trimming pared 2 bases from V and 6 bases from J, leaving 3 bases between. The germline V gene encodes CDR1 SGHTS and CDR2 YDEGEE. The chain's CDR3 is CASSLGQPQHF. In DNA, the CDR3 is TGTGCCAGCAGCTTAGGTCAGCCCCAGCATTTT.

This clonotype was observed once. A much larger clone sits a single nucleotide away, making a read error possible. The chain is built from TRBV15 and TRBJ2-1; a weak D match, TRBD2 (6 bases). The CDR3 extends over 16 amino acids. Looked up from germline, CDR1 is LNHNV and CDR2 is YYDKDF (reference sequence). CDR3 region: CATSRGPGEVQGEQSF. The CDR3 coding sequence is TGTGCCACCAGCAGAGGGCCGGGGGAGGTGCAGGGTGAGCAGTCCTTC. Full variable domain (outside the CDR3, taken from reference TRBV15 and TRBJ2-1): DAMVIQNPRYQVTQFGKPVTLSCSQTLNHNVMYWYQQKSSQAPKLLFHYYDKDFNNEADTPDNFQSRRPNTSFCFLDIRSPGLGDTAMYLCATSRGPGEVQGEQSFGPGTRLTVL.

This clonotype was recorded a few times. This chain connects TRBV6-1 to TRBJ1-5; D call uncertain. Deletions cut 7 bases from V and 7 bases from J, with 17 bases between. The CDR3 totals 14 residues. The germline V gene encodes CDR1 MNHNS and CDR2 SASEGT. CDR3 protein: CASTLGHGMQPQHF. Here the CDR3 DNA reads TGTGCCAGCACCCTTGGCCATGGTATGCAGCCCCAGCATTTT.

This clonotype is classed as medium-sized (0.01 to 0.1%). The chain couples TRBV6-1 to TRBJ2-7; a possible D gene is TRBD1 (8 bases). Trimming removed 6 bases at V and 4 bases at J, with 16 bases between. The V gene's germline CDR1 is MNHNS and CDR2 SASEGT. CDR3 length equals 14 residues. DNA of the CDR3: TGTGCCAGCAGACAGGGGGGGTTAGGGTACGAGCAGTACTTC. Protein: CASRQGGLGYEQYF.

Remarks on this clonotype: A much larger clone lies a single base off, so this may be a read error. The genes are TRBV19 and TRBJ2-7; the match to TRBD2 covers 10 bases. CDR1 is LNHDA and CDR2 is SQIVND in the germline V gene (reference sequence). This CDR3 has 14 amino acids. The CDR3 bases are TGTGCCATTAGTATAGATAGCGGGAGGTACGAGCAGTACTTC. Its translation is CAISIDSGRYEQYF.

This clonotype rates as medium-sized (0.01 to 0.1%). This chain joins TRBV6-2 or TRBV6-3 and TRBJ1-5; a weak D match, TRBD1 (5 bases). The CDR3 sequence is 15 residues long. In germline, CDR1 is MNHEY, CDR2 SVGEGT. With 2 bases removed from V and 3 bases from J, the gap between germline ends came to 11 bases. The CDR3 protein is CASSYAGGDNQPQHF. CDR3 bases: TGTGCCAGCAGTTACGCGGGGGGTGACAATCAGCCCCAGCATTTT.

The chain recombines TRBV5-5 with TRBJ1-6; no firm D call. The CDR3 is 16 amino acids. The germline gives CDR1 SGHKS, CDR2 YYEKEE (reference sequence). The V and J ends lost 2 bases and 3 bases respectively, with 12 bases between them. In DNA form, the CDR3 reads TGTGCCAGCAGCTTATCCGGGGAGATCTATAATTCACCCCTCCACTTT. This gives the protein CASSLSGEIYNSPLHF.

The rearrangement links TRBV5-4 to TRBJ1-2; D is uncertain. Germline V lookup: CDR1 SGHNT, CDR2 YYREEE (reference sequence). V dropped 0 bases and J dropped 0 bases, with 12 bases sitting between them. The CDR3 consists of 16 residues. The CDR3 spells CASSLGGVGANYGYTF. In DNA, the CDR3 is TGTGCCAGCAGCTTGGGGGGAGTTGGAGCTAACTATGGCTACACCTTC.

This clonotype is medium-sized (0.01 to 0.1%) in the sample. CDR3 sequence: CASSSTGGYSNQPQHF. The CDR3 nucleotides are TGTGCCAGCAGTTCCACCGGGGGCTATAGCAATCAGCCCCAGCATTTT. This chain joins TRBV6-1 and TRBJ1-5; possibly TRBD1 for D (6 bases). The CDR3 length is 16 residues. Germline CDR1 is MNHNS and CDR2 is SASEGT. With 5 bases removed from V and 0 bases from J, the gap between germline ends came to 14 bases.

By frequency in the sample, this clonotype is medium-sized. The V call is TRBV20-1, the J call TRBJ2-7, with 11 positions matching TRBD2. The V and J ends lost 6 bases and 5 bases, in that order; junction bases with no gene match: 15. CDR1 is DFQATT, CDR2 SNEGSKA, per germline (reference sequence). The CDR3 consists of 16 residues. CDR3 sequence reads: CSAGKLTSGSRDEQYF. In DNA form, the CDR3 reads TGCAGTGCAGGGAAACTCACTAGCGGGAGTCGGGACGAGCAGTACTTC.

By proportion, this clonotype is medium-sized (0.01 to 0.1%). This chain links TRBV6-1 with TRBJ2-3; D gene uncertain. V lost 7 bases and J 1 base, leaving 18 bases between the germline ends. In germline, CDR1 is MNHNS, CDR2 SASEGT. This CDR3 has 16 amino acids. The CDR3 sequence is CASNHGAPERTDTQYF. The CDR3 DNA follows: TGTGCCAGCAACCATGGTGCACCCGAGCGCACAGATACGCAGTATTTT.

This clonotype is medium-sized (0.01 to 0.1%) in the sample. The CDR3 here is CASSYDGRRGETQYF. The CDR3 nucleotides read TGTGCCAGCAGTTACGACGGGAGAAGGGGAGAGACCCAGTACTTC. J is TRBJ2-5 and V is TRBV6-5; maybe TRBD2 (6 bases). Deletions cut 2 bases from V and 4 bases from J, with 14 bases between. CDR3 length: 15 amino acids. The germline V gene has CDR1 MNHEY and CDR2 SVGAGI.

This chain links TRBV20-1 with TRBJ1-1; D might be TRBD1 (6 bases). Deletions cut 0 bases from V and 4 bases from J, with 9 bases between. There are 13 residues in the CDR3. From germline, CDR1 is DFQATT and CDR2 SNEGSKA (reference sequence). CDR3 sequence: CSAREGGSTEAFF. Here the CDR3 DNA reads TGCAGTGCTAGAGAAGGGGGTAGCACTGAAGCTTTCTTT.

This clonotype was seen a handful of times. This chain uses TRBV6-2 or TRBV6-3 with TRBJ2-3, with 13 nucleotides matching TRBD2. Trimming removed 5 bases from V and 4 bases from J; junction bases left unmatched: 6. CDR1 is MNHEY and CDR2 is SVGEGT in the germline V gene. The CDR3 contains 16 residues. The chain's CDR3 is CASSGRTSGSADTQYF. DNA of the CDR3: TGTGCCAGCAGTGGGAGGACTAGCGGGAGCGCAGATACGCAGTATTTT.

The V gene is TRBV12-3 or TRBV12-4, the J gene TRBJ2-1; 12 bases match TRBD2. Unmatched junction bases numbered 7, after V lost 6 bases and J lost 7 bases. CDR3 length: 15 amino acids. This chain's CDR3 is CASRHTSGRKNEQFF. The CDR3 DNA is TGTGCCAGCAGACACACTAGCGGGAGGAAAAATGAGCAGTTCTTC.

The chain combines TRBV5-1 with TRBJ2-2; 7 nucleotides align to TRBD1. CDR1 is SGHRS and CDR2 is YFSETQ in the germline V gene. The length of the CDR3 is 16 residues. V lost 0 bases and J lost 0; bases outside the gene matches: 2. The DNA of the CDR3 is TGCGCCAGCAGCTTGGGAGGGGGCCCGAACACCGGGGAGCTGTTTTTT. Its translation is CASSLGGGPNTGELFF.

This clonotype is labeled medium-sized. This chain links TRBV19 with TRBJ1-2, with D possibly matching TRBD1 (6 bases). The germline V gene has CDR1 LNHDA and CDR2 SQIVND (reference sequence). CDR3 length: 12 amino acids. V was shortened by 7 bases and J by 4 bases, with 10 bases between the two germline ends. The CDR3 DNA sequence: TGTGCCAGTACAAGGGACATCTATGGCTACACCTTC. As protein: CASTRDIYGYTF.

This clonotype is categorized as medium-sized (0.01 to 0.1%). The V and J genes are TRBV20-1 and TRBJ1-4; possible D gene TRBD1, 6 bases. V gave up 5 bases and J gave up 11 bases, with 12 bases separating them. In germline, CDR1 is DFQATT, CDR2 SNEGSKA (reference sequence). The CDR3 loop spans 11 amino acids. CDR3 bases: TGCAGTGCTCGGGGGCCTTTGAAACTGTTTTTT. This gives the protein CSARGPLKLFF.

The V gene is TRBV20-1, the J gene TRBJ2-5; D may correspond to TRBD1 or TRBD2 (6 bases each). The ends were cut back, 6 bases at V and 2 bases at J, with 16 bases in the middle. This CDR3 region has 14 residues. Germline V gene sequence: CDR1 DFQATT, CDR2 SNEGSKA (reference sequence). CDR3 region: CSATVPGAQETQYF. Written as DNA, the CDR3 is TGCAGTGCCACCGTTCCGGGGGCACAAGAGACCCAGTACTTC.

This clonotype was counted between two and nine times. CDR3 residues: CASRVLRTEYYEQYF. The DNA for the CDR3 is TGTGCCAGCAGGGTACTAAGAACGGAGTACTACGAGCAGTACTTC. J is TRBJ2-7 and V is TRBV25-1, with D unresolved. Germline CDR1 and CDR2: MGHDK and SYGVNS. This CDR3 region has 15 residues. The germline V and J ends were trimmed by 6 bases and 3 bases, with 18 bases remaining between them.

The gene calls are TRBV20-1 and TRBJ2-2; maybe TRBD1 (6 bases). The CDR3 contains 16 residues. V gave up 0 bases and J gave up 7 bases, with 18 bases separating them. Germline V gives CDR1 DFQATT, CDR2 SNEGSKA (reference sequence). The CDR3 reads CSARDLAGARSGELFF. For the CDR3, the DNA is TGCAGTGCTAGAGATCTCGCAGGGGCTAGAAGCGGGGAGCTGTTTTTT.

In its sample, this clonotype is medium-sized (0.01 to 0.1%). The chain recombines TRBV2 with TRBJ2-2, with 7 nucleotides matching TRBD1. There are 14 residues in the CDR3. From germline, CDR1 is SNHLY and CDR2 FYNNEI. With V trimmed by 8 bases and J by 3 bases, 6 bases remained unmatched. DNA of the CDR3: TGTGCCAGCCTTAGACAGGGAGACACCGGGGAGCTGTTTTTT. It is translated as CASLRQGDTGELFF.